The clone carrying this T cell receptor beta chain turned up a few times. No antigen is known for it. With 60 Vbeta and 13 Jbeta primers, the PCR was carried out. Profiled with immunoSEQ multiplex PCR; TCRdb holds only in-frame clones, not every one. The table shows 95,000 to 150,000 clones, with less than 10% occurring only once. This sample was taken from a study of cytomegalovirus exposure and HLA in healthy donors. Study-level points and caveats: Researchers reported from a later analysis that most CMV-associated TCR beta chains appeared HLA-restricted. Further analysis, carried out later, found HLA-associated TCR beta chains more clonally expanded than equally common other chains.

The origin of this receptor is a woman aged 40-49 years in good health and CMV-seropositive. Sample: PBMCs.

CDR3 protein: CASSATGTGQGSYEQYF. CDR3 nucleotides: TGTGCCAGCAGCGCCACGGGGACGGGACAGGGCTCCTACGAGCAGTACTTC. The rearrangement joins TRBV9 to TRBJ2-7; 9 bases agree with TRBD1. V was pared by 3 bases and J by 0 bases, with 10 bases of the junction left unmatched. The CDR3 sequence is 17 residues long. CDR1 and CDR2 (germline): SGDLS, YYNGEE.